Below are 15 T cell receptor beta chains sequenced from a single sample in a study of blood T cell repertoires in COVID-19. The repertoire was sequenced with immunoSEQ multiplex PCR; TCRdb's copy has only in-frame clones and lacks some. Counted here are 150,000 or so clones, 60% to 85% occurring once; the ten biggest clones make up roughly 8%. Material for sequencing was peripheral blood. These receptors originate from a woman aged 55-69 years with COVID-19, enrolled during active disease.

This rearrangement joins TRBV15 to TRBJ1-5, with 8 bases aligning to TRBD1. J gave up 3 bases and V 3 bases, and 10 bases lay outside the gene matches. CDR1 is LNHNV and CDR2 is YYDKDF in the germline V gene (reference sequence). The CDR3 extends over 17 amino acids. DNA of the CDR3: TGTGCCACCAGCAGGACAGGGGAATTTACCCCCAATCAGCCCCAGCATTTT. Translating it yields CATSRTGEFTPNQPQHF.

CDR3 sequence (DNA): TGCGCCAGCAGTGAAATGGGGGCAACCAAAAACATTCAGTACTTC. Encoded protein: CASSEMGATKNIQYF. The chain uses TRBV10-2 and TRBJ2-4, with D tentatively TRBD1 (6 bases). The CDR3 contains 15 residues. CDR1 and CDR2 (germline): WSHSY, SAAADI. The ends were cut back, 3 bases at V and 2 bases at J, with 11 bases in the middle.

V usage is TRBV7-9 and J usage is TRBJ1-2; no clear D. V was cut by 0 bases and J by 8 bases, with 10 bases left in between. The V gene's germline CDR1 is SEHNR and CDR2 FQNEAQ (reference sequence). The CDR3 runs to 13 residues. Here the CDR3 reads CASSLAAGSGYTF. CDR3 nucleotide sequence: TGTGCCAGCAGCTTAGCGGCAGGCTCGGGCTACACCTTC.

V and J are TRBV5-4 and TRBJ2-3, with TRBD2 matching 14 bases. Germline-derived CDR1 and CDR2 are SGHNT and YYREEE (reference sequence). V shed 3 bases, J shed 9 bases, and the junction held 6 bases outside the gene matches. The CDR3 spans 15 residues. Written as DNA, the CDR3 is TGTGCCAGCAGCTGGACTAGCGGGGGGCAAGGAACGCAGTATTTT. Translating gives CASSWTSGGQGTQYF.

The chain carries TRBV12-3 or TRBV12-4 and TRBJ2-2; tentatively, D is TRBD1 (5 bases). This CDR3 has 13 amino acids. Trimming cost V 3 bases and J 7 bases, with 9 bases left between them. CDR3 sequence: CASSLTQGGELFF. The DNA for the CDR3 is TGTGCCAGCAGTTTGACCCAGGGCGGGGAGCTGTTTTTT.

This clone was detected only a few times. The chain joins TRBV11-3 to TRBJ2-5; D is unclear. The CDR3 is 13 amino acids. Per germline, CDR1 SGHNT and CDR2 YENEEA. The ends were cut back, 1 base at V and 4 bases at J, with 7 bases in the middle. This CDR3 reads CASSLGLGETQYF. As DNA, the CDR3 is TGTGCCAGCAGCTTAGGGCTTGGAGAGACCCAGTACTTC.

This chain connects TRBV19 to TRBJ2-3, with 8 nucleotides matching TRBD1. The CDR3 consists of 15 residues. V trimming: 7 bases; J trimming: 3 bases; junction bases outside the gene matches: 9. The germline V gene encodes CDR1 LNHDA and CDR2 SQIVND (reference sequence). CDR3 loop: CASTETGDSTDTQYF. The CDR3 DNA reads TGTGCCAGTACCGAGACAGGGGATAGTACAGATACGCAGTATTTT.

The gene calls are TRBV5-6 and TRBJ2-3; no reliable D call. Germline V CDR1 and CDR2: SGHDT, YYEEEE. The V end lost 4 bases, the J end lost 3 bases, and 3 bases lay between the germline ends. CDR3 length: 11 amino acids. The CDR3 is CASSATDTQYF. DNA for the CDR3: TGTGCCAGCAGCGCGACAGATACGCAGTATTTT.

The V call is TRBV6-6, the J call TRBJ2-5, with 9 positions matching TRBD1. The J segment lost 7 bases and the V segment lost 7 bases, leaving 13 bases of the junction unmatched. Germline-derived CDR1 and CDR2 are MNHNY and SVGAGI (reference sequence). The CDR3 totals 15 residues. CDR3 DNA sequence: TGTGCCAGCACACCGGGACAGGGACCTCAGTTGACCCAGTACTTC. Translated, it gives CASTPGQGPQLTQYF.

V gene TRBV11-3 combines with J gene TRBJ2-3; tentatively, D is TRBD1 (6 bases). The CDR3 is 17 residues long. The germline V gene has CDR1 SGHNT and CDR2 YENEEA. Trimming cost V 0 bases and J 0 bases, with 13 bases left between them. CDR3 nucleotides: TGTGCCAGCAGCTTAGACAGGGGCGTAACTAGCACAGATACGCAGTATTTT. Protein product: CASSLDRGVTSTDTQYF. Full variable domain (rest looked up from reference TRBV11-3 and TRBJ2-3): EAGVVQSPRYKIIEKKQPVAFWCNPISGHNTLYWYLQNLGQGPELLIRYENEEAVDDSQLPKDRFSAERLKGVDSTLKIQPAELGDSAVYLCASSLDRGVTSTDTQYFGPGTRLTVL.

The chain is built from TRBV7-2 and TRBJ1-1; unclear D gene. The CDR3 sequence is 15 residues long. V gave up 1 base and J gave up 2 bases, with 11 bases separating them. Germline CDR1 is SGHTA and CDR2 is FQGNSA. Written as DNA, the CDR3 is TGTGCCAGCAGCTTAGTTGGCAGTCCTAACACTGAAGCTTTCTTT. Its translation is CASSLVGSPNTEAFF.

This clone was observed once. The chain carries TRBV19 and TRBJ2-1; D call uncertain. The germline gives CDR1 LNHDA, CDR2 SQIVND (reference sequence). Deletions cut 4 bases from V and 9 bases from J, with 7 bases between. The CDR3 consists of 11 residues. For the CDR3, the DNA is TGTGCCAGTAGTAATAGAGGTGAGCAGTTCTTC. Protein sequence: CASSNRGEQFF.

This clone was observed a single time. The chain combines TRBV15 with TRBJ2-7; D is perhaps TRBD2 (6 bases). The V gene lost 2 bases and the J gene lost 5 bases, with 13 bases spanning the gap. The CDR3 length is 14 residues. In germline, CDR1 is LNHNV, CDR2 YYDKDF (reference sequence). This CDR3 is CATSRSLEGDEQYV. For the CDR3, the DNA is TGTGCCACCAGCAGATCATTGGAGGGAGACGAGCAGTACGTC.

J is TRBJ2-7 and V is TRBV28, with a tentative D call TRBD1 (5 bases). The CDR3 covers 14 residues. The ends were cut back, 5 bases at V and 1 base at J, with 12 bases in the middle. Germline V gives CDR1 MDHEN, CDR2 SYDVKM. The CDR3 coding sequence is TGTGCCAGCAGTATCTGGGGCGGATCCTACGAGCAGTACTTC. Protein sequence: CASSIWGGSYEQYF. Looking up the rest from reference TRBV28 and TRBJ2-7 gives the full variable domain: DVKVTQSSRYLVKRTGEKVFLECVQDMDHENMFWYRQDPGLGLRLIYFSYDVKMKEKGDIPEGYSVSREKKERFSLILESASTNQTSMYLCASSIWGGSYEQYFGPGTRLTVT.

The rearrangement links TRBV7-3 to TRBJ2-3, with 10 bases fitting TRBD1. Germline values: CDR1 SGHTA, CDR2 FQGTGA. V shed 2 bases, J shed 4 bases, and the junction held 12 bases outside the gene matches. The CDR3 loop spans 18 amino acids. The CDR3 DNA is TGTGCCAGCAGCTTATTCTCCCCGGGGACAGGGGTTCCAGATACGCAGTATTTT. Its protein product is CASSLFSPGTGVPDTQYF.